The clone carrying this T cell receptor (beta chain) was seen only a few times. Profiling relied on immunoSEQ multiplex PCR, and the TCRdb table lists in-frame clones only, not all of them. The sample yields about 260,000 clones, about 89% seen once. This sample was taken from a study of blood T cell repertoires in COVID-19. Study information: Both acute and convalescent COVID-19 samples were obtained from the United States, Italy and Spain. T cells, B-cell-depleted T cells, or PBMCs supplied cDNA or gDNA.

With 5 bases clipped from V and 4 bases from J, the junction kept 6 bases outside the gene matches. This CDR3 spans 14 amino acids. Germline values: CDR1 GTSNPN, CDR2 SVGIG (reference sequence). The chain couples TRBV30 to TRBJ1-3; 9 positions match TRBD1. What was sequenced was peripheral blood. The clonotype originates from a woman in her forties or fifties with acute or convalescent COVID-19. DNA of the CDR3: TGTGCCTGGGAACAGGGGGCAATAGGAAACACCATATATTTT. It codes for CAWEQGAIGNTIYF. Full variable domain (missing parts from reference TRBV30 and TRBJ1-3): SQTIHQWPATLVQPVGSPLSLECTVEGTSNPNLYWYRQAAGRGLQLLFYSVGIGQISSEVPQNLSASRPQDRQFILSSKKLLLSDSGFYLCAWEQGAIGNTIYFGEGSWLTVV.